The 15 T cell receptor beta chains in this list originate from one sample, sequenced in a study of cytomegalovirus exposure and HLA in healthy donors. PCR used 60 Vbeta primers and 13 Jbeta primers. Clones were read by immunoSEQ multiplex PCR, and TCRdb kept only the in-frame ones, dropping some. Of over 100,000 clones listed, around 84% were seen once; the top ten hold around 3%. Sequenced material: PBMCs. These receptors originate from a woman in her thirties in good health and CMV-seropositive.

The chain links TRBV28 to TRBJ1-1; a weak D match, TRBD1 (6 bases). The V and J ends lost 6 bases and 3 bases respectively, with 11 bases between them. This CDR3 comprises 13 residues. CDR1 and CDR2 (germline): MDHEN, SYDVKM. The CDR3 region is CASRPQGYTEAFF. In nucleotides, the CDR3 is TGTGCCAGCAGACCCCAGGGGTACACTGAAGCTTTCTTT.

The rearrangement joins TRBV28 to TRBJ1-2; D may be TRBD1 (5 bases). Germline assignment: CDR1 MDHEN and CDR2 SYDVKM. V lost 9 bases and J 1 base, leaving 27 bases between the germline ends. The length of the CDR3 is 18 residues. The CDR3 is CASRPTDRAITDNYGYTF. DNA of the CDR3: TGTGCCAGTAGACCCACCGACAGAGCCATTACTGATAACTATGGCTACACCTTC.

A few counts support this clone. The chain is built from TRBV7-9 and TRBJ1-5; tentatively, D is TRBD1 (5 bases). V was shortened by 5 bases and J by 4 bases, with 12 bases between the two germline ends. Germline CDR1 SEHNR, CDR2 FQNEAQ (reference sequence). The CDR3 extends over 14 amino acids. CDR3 DNA sequence: TGTGCCAGCAGCAAAGAGGCAGGGAATCAGCCCCAGCATTTT. It yields the protein CASSKEAGNQPQHF.

This rearrangement joins TRBV10-3 to TRBJ2-7; D gene unclear. The germline V gene has CDR1 ENHRY and CDR2 SYGVKD. The CDR3 contains 14 residues. V was pared by 3 bases and J by 3 bases, with 12 bases between. The CDR3 spells CAISDDTVGYEQYF. The CDR3 DNA follows: TGTGCCATCAGTGATGACACGGTGGGCTACGAGCAGTACTTC.

Concerning this clone itself: Relative to the germline gene, one junction end is altered; a read error may explain this. The V call is TRBV9, the J call TRBJ1-2; the D gene is possibly TRBD1 (6 bases). This CDR3 comprises 13 residues. CDR1 is SGDLS and CDR2 is YYNGEE in the germline V gene. CDR3 loop: CASNVGMGAGYTF. The CDR3 coding sequence is TGTGCCAGCAACGTAGGTATGGGGGCCGGCTACACCTTC.

The J gene is TRBJ2-2, the V gene TRBV4-3, with D possibly TRBD1 on 6 matching bases. CDR1 is LGHNA, CDR2 YSLEER, per germline. V lost 4 bases and J lost 3, with 9 bases in between. The CDR3 totals 14 residues. The CDR3, as DNA: TGCGCCAGCAGCCGCCACAGGGACACCGGGGAGCTGTTTTTT. Its translation is CASSRHRDTGELFF.

The chain couples TRBV7-3 to TRBJ2-6; D possibly corresponds to TRBD1 (5 bases). The germline V gene has CDR1 SGHTA and CDR2 FQGTGA. Trimming removed 5 bases from V and 1 base from J, with 12 bases in between. The CDR3 loop spans 16 amino acids. The CDR3 is CASSHVKGSGANVLTF. In DNA, the CDR3 is TGTGCCAGCAGCCACGTTAAGGGGTCTGGGGCCAACGTCCTGACTTTC. The whole variable domain, filled in from reference TRBV7-3 and TRBJ2-6, reads GAGVSQTPSNKVTEKGKYVELRCDPISGHTALYWYRQSLGQGPEFLIYFQGTGAADDSGLPNDRFFAVRPEGSVSTLKIQRTERGDSAVYLCASSHVKGSGANVLTFGAGSRLTVL.

This clone was detected only once. The CDR3 here is CASSQDEGGLIGNTEAFF. As DNA, the CDR3 is TGCGCCAGCAGCCAAGATGAAGGGGGCCTAATAGGGAACACTGAAGCTTTCTTT. This chain links TRBV4-3 with TRBJ1-1, with TRBD1 identical over 7 bases. Germline V gene sequence: CDR1 LGHNA, CDR2 YSLEER. The CDR3 has 18 amino acids. The junction had 11 bases not matched to a gene; V was cut back by 0 bases and J by 1 base.

The DNA of the CDR3 is TGTGCCAGCAGCACAGGGGTGGAGGGCTACACCTTC. Its protein is CASSTGVEGYTF. The V call is TRBV9, the J call TRBJ1-2; 7 bases agree with TRBD1. V lost 4 bases to trimming and J lost 8 bases; unmatched junction nucleotides: 5. Germline CDR1 reads SGDLS; CDR2 reads YYNGEE. The CDR3 spans 12 residues.

Turning to this clone: Within the sample, other DNA sequences also encode this same CDR3. The rearrangement uses TRBV7-9 and TRBJ1-1, with D perhaps matching TRBD1 (6 bases). Trimming stripped 2 bases from V and 4 bases from J, with 8 bases between. The length of the CDR3 is 13 residues. CDR1 is SEHNR, CDR2 FQNEAQ, per germline (reference sequence). CDR3: CASSLQGGTEAFF. The CDR3, as DNA: TGTGCCAGCAGCTTACAAGGGGGCACTGAAGCTTTCTTT.

The rearrangement joins TRBV4-1 to TRBJ2-1; 13 bases align to TRBD2. Unmatched junction bases numbered 10, after V lost 3 bases and J lost 5 bases. The CDR3 loop spans 18 amino acids. Germline CDR1 reads MGHRA; CDR2 reads YSYEKL. CDR3: CASSHAQGTSGDDNEQFF. The DNA for the CDR3 is TGCGCCAGCAGCCATGCTCAGGGGACTAGCGGGGATGACAATGAGCAGTTCTTC.

This clone has only one observation. The chain recombines TRBV5-4 with TRBJ2-4; no reliable D call. This CDR3 contains 15 residues. Trimming removed 1 base from V and 0 bases from J, with 8 bases in between. From germline, CDR1 is SGHNT and CDR2 YYREEE (reference sequence). CDR3 in DNA: TGTGCCAGCAGCTTGAAGCGCTCAGCCAAAAACATTCAGTACTTC. This codes for CASSLKRSAKNIQYF. Using reference TRBV5-4 and TRBJ2-4 for the parts outside the CDR3, the full variable domain is ETGVTQSPTHLIKTRGQQVTLRCSSQSGHNTVSWYQQALGQGPQFIFQYYREEENGRGNFPPRFSGLQFPNYSSELNVNALELDDSALYLCASSLKRSAKNIQYFGAGTRLSVL.

With respect to this clone: The junction departs from the called germline gene at one end, perhaps through a read error. The chain recombines TRBV2 with TRBJ2-2, with 7 bases lining up with TRBD1. The CDR3 has 13 residues. Germline loops: CDR1 SNHLY, CDR2 FYNNEI. The CDR3 DNA reads as TGTGCCAGCAGTGAAGCAGGGTCAGGGGGGCTGTTTTTT. Its translation is CASSEAGSGGLFF. The whole variable domain, filled in from reference TRBV2 and TRBJ2-2, reads EPEVTQTPSHQVTQMGQEVILRCVPISNHLYFYWYRQILGQKVEFLVSFYNNEISEKSEIFDDQFSVERPDGSNFTLKIRSTKLEDSAMYFCASSEAGSGGLFFGEGSRLTVL.

This chain joins TRBV9 and TRBJ2-5, with D possibly TRBD1 on 6 matching bases. The DNA end favors TRBJ2-7, so the J call may be wrong. The CDR3 has 15 amino acids. Germline V gene lookup returns CDR1 SGDLS and CDR2 YYNGEE. The CDR3: CASSPGGGVHYEQYF. The DNA for the CDR3 is TGTGCCAGCAGCCCTGGTGGGGGCGTTCATTACGAGCAGTACTTC.

Regarding this clone: Without the conserved terminal phenylalanine or tryptophan, this CDR3 likely stems from a read error. The DNA is omitted, as the CDR3 cannot be located on it reliably, and the CDR3 follows TCRdb's listing. V and J are TRBV4-3 and TRBJ2-7; whether TRBD2, the table's D call, matches the DNA was not checked. The germline CDR1 and CDR2 sequences are LGHNA and YSLEER. The CDR3 sequence runs 9 residues, both termini included. Here the CDR3 reads CASSHQREP.